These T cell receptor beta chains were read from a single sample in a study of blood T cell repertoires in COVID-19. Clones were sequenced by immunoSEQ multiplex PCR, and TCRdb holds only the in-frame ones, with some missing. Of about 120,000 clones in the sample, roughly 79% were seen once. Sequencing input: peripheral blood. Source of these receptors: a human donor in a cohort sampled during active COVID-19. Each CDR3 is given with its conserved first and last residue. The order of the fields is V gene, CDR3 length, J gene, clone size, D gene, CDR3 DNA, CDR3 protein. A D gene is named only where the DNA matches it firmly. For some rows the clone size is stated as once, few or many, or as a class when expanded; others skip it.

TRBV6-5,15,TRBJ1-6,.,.,TGTGCCACAGGACTCACGGGGACCTATAATTCACCCCTCCACTTT,CATGLTGTYNSPLHF
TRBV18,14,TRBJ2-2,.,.,TGTGCCAGCTCACCACCGGGCCCGGCCGGGGAGCTGTTTTTT,CASSPPGPAGELFF
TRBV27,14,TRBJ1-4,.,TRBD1,TGTGCCAGCAGAAAGGACAGGGTTGGTGAAAAACTGTTTTTT,CASRKDRVGEKLFF
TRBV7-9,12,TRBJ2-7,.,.,TGTGCCAGCAGCTCGGATCCCACGCGGGCGTACTTC,CASSSDPTRAYF
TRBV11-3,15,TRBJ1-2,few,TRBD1,TGTGCCAGCAACGAATTAGACAGGGACCCCTATGGCTACACCTTC,CASNELDRDPYGYTF
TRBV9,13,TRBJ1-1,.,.,TGTGCCAGCAGCGTCGGGGGGGCCACTGAAGCTTTCTTT,CASSVGGATEAFF
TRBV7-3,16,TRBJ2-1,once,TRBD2,TGTGCCAGCAGCTTCCGACTAGCGGGCGCAGACAATGAGCAGTTCTTC,CASSFRLAGADNEQFF
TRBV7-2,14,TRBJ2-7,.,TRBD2,TGTGCCAGCAGCAAGACTAGCGGGAGGTACGAGCAGTACTTC,CASSKTSGRYEQYF
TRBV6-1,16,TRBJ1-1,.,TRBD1,TGTGCCAGCAGTGATAAAACCGGACAGGGGAGCACTGAAGCTTTCTTT,CASSDKTGQGSTEAFF
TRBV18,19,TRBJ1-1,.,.,TGTGCCAGCTCACCAAGAATCGCCTATCGGACAGAAATGAACACTGAAGCTTTCTTT,CASSPRIAYRTEMNTEAFF
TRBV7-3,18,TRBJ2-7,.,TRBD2,TGTGCCAGCAGCTTAACTCCTGGACTAGCGGGAGGGAGTTACGAGCAGTACTTC,CASSLTPGLAGGSYEQYF
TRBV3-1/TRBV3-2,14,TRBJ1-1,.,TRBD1,TGTGCCAGCAGAGCCAGGGGACAGGGGGCGGGCGCTTTCTTT,CASRARGQGAGAFF
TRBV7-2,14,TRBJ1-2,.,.,TGTGCCAGCAGCCCCGACCAGCTTAGCGATGGCTACACCTTC,CASSPDQLSDGYTF
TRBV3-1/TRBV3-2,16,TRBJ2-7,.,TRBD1,TGTGCCAGCAGCCAAGGAGCCGGGACAGGGTGGTACGAGCAGTACTTC,CASSQGAGTGWYEQYF
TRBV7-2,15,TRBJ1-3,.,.,TGTGCCAGCAGCCCGTATCTAGCCTCTGGAAACACCATATATTTT,CASSPYLASGNTIYF
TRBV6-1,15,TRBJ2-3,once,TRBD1,TGTGCCAGCAGTGACCGGACAGGGTTGACGGATACGCAGTATTTT,CASSDRTGLTDTQYF
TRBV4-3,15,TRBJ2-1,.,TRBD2,TGCGCCAGCAGCCAAGGACTAGCGGGAGTCAATGAGCAGTTCTTC,CASSQGLAGVNEQFF
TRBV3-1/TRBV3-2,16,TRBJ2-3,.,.,TGTGCCAGCAGGCCCACGGGGTGGGGGGGCACAGATACGCAGTATTTT,CASRPTGWGGTDTQYF
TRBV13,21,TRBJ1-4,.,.,TGTGCCAGCAGCTTTTCCACCCTATCAGGGCATCCGTTTGCAACTAATGAAAAACTGTTTTTT,CASSFSTLSGHPFATNEKLFF
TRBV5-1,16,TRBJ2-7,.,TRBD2,TGCGCCAGCAGCTTGGCTACTAGCGCCTCAGCTTACGAGCAGTACTTC,CASSLATSASAYEQYF
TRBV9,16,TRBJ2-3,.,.,TGTGCCAGCAGCGAGGGAGCAGACTCTAGCACAGATACGCAGTATTTT,CASSEGADSSTDTQYF
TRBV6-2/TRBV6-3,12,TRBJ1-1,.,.,TGTGCCAGCAGCCCCCGGTCCACTTGGGCTTTCTTT,CASSPRSTWAFF
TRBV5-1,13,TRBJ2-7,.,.,TGCGCCAGCACCCTGTCAGCGGGCTACGAGCAGTACTTC,CASTLSAGYEQYF
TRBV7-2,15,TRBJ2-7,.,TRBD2,TGTGCCAGCAGCCGGACTAGCGGGAGTCTGTACGAGCAGTACTTC,CASSRTSGSLYEQYF
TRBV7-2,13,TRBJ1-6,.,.,TGTGCCAGCAGCCCGACTCCAAATTCACCCCTCCACTTT,CASSPTPNSPLHF
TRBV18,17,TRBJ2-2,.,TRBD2,TGTGCCAGCTCATCGACTAGCAGCGGGCCGGCCACCGGGGAGCTGTTTTTT,CASSSTSSGPATGELFF
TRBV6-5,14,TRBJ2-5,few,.,TGTGCCAGCAGTTTAATACAGGGAGGGGAGACCCAGTACTTC,CASSLIQGGETQYF
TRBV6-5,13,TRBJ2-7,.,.,TGTGCCAGCAGTTCCTCCCCGGGTTTCGAGCAGTACTTC,CASSSSPGFEQYF
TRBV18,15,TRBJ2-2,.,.,TGTGCCAGCTCACCCGCCGGGGCGGGAACCGGGGAGCTGTTTTTT,CASSPAGAGTGELFF
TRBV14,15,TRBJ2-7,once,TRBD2,TGTGCCAGCAGCCTTCGAGGGCGGGGGAGCTACGAGCAGTACTTC,CASSLRGRGSYEQYF
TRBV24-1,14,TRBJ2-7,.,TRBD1,TGTGCCACCAGTGACGGACAGGGACGATACGAGCAGTACTTC,CATSDGQGRYEQYF
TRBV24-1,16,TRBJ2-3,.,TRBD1,TGTGCCACCAGTGATCCCGGACAGGGGGCTCTGGATACGCAGTATTTT,CATSDPGQGALDTQYF
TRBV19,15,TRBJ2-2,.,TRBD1,TGTGCCAGTACCCTAACAGGGGGGAACACCGGGGAGCTGTTTTTT,CASTLTGGNTGELFF
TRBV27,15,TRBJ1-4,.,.,TGTGCCAGCAGTTTAACCCGCAGGGTCGGGGAAAAACTGTTTTTT,CASSLTRRVGEKLFF
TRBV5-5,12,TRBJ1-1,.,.,TGTGCCAGCAGCTTTGTCGGGACTGAAGCTTTCTTT,CASSFVGTEAFF
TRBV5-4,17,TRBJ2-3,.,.,TGTGCCAGCAGCTTGGGGGGCGGTCGAAGGGGCACAGATACGCAGTATTTT,CASSLGGGRRGTDTQYF